This is a list of T cell receptor beta chains from one sample in a study of shared clonotypes between healthy human individuals. Produced via immunoSEQ multiplex PCR; TCRdb's table is partial and in-frame only. Of approximately 740,000 clones in the sample, around two thirds are singletons; the top ten hold over 1.5%. The sample comprised memory CD4+ T cells sorted from blood. All receptors come from a woman younger than 45 in good health. Each CDR3 is given with its conserved first and last residue. The order of the fields is CDR3 DNA, CDR3 protein, clone size, D gene, V gene, J gene. The D gene is left open where the match is weak. A row's size may be missing; if present it is once, few, many or a size class.

CDR3nt: TGTGCCAGCAGTTACTCGACGATTGAGACCCAGTACTTC
CDR3aa: CASSYSTIETQYF
abundance: NA
d_gene: NA
v_gene: TRBV6-6
j_gene: TRBJ2-5

CDR3nt: TGTGCCAGCAGCGACCAGCGCGGGGCGAACACCGGGGAGCTGTTTTTT
CDR3aa: CASSDQRGANTGELFF
abundance: NA
d_gene: NA
v_gene: TRBV5-4
j_gene: TRBJ2-2

CDR3nt: TGCGCCAGCAGCTTTCAACCGCCAAACTACGAGCAGTACTTC
CDR3aa: CASSFQPPNYEQYF
abundance: once
d_gene: NA
v_gene: TRBV5-1
j_gene: TRBJ2-7

CDR3nt: TGTGCCAGCAGTGGTCAAGGACTAGCGGGTATCAAAAACATTCAGTACTTC
CDR3aa: CASSGQGLAGIKNIQYF
abundance: NA
d_gene: TRBD2
v_gene: TRBV28
j_gene: TRBJ2-4

CDR3nt: TGTGCCAGCAGCCCGGGAGCCTACAATGAGCAGTTCTTC
CDR3aa: CASSPGAYNEQFF
abundance: NA
d_gene: NA
v_gene: TRBV14
j_gene: TRBJ2-1

CDR3nt: TGTGCCAGCAGCCTCAGACTTCTAGGAAGCACAGATACGCAGTATTTT
CDR3aa: CASSLRLLGSTDTQYF
abundance: NA
d_gene: NA
v_gene: TRBV14
j_gene: TRBJ2-3

CDR3nt: TGCGCCAGCAGCTTGGGTCAGGAGAACAATGAGCAGTTCTTC
CDR3aa: CASSLGQENNEQFF
abundance: few
d_gene: NA
v_gene: TRBV5-1
j_gene: TRBJ2-1

CDR3nt: TGTGCCAGTAGTCAGGAGGGCCGGGGAGGCTACACCTTC
CDR3aa: CASSQEGRGGYTF
abundance: NA
d_gene: NA
v_gene: TRBV19
j_gene: TRBJ1-2

CDR3nt: TGTGCCAGCAGCTTAGGTTTTCTAGCGGTCCTGGCCTACGAGCAGTACTTC
CDR3aa: CASSLGFLAVLAYEQYF
abundance: NA
d_gene: TRBD2
v_gene: TRBV11-3
j_gene: TRBJ2-7

CDR3nt: TGTGCCACCATGGACGGACGGAACACTGAAGCTTTCTTT
CDR3aa: CATMDGRNTEAFF
abundance: once
d_gene: NA
v_gene: TRBV18
j_gene: TRBJ1-1

CDR3nt: TGTGCCAGCTCACCAGGGCAGCGCACCGGGGAGCTGTTTTTT
CDR3aa: CASSPGQRTGELFF
abundance: NA
d_gene: NA
v_gene: TRBV18
j_gene: TRBJ2-2

CDR3nt: TGCGCCAGCAGCTTGGGACTAGCGGGATTAAACGAGCAGTACTTC
CDR3aa: CASSLGLAGLNEQYF
abundance: once
d_gene: TRBD2
v_gene: TRBV5-1
j_gene: TRBJ2-7

CDR3nt: TGCAGTGCTAGCCGGGAGAGTGGGGCTTTCTTT
CDR3aa: CSASRESGAFF
abundance: NA
d_gene: NA
v_gene: TRBV20-1
j_gene: TRBJ1-1

CDR3nt: TGTGCCAGCAGTCCCACGACGGGGAACTATGGCTACACCTTC
CDR3aa: CASSPTTGNYGYTF
abundance: NA
d_gene: NA
v_gene: TRBV28
j_gene: TRBJ1-2

CDR3nt: TGCGCCAGCAGCCCGACCGCGGGAAAGCAGTTCTTC
CDR3aa: CASSPTAGKQFF
abundance: NA
d_gene: NA
v_gene: TRBV4-1
j_gene: TRBJ2-1

CDR3nt: TGTGCCAGCAGCATCGAACTGAACACTGAAGCTTTCTTT
CDR3aa: CASSIELNTEAFF
abundance: few
d_gene: NA
v_gene: TRBV6-6
j_gene: TRBJ1-1

CDR3nt: TGCGCCAGCAGTCCGGCCAGGGGGCGACCGAACACCGGGGAGCTGTTTTTT
CDR3aa: CASSPARGRPNTGELFF
abundance: NA
d_gene: TRBD1
v_gene: TRBV23-1
j_gene: TRBJ2-2

CDR3nt: TGTGCCAGCAGCCTCTCCAGGGCTCCTGGAAACACCATATATTTT
CDR3aa: CASSLSRAPGNTIYF
abundance: NA
d_gene: NA
v_gene: TRBV7-2
j_gene: TRBJ1-3

CDR3nt: TGCGCCAGCAGTTCTACAGGGTTGGCCCAATACGAGCAGTACTTC
CDR3aa: CASSSTGLAQYEQYF
abundance: NA
d_gene: NA
v_gene: TRBV5-1
j_gene: TRBJ2-7

CDR3nt: TGTGCCAGCAGTTTAGGAGGGACGACCTACGAGCAGTACTTC
CDR3aa: CASSLGGTTYEQYF
abundance: NA
d_gene: NA
v_gene: TRBV6-5
j_gene: TRBJ2-7

CDR3nt: TGTGCCGCCAAGGGACTAGCGGAGACAGATACGCAGTATTTT
CDR3aa: CAAKGLAETDTQYF
abundance: many
d_gene: TRBD2
v_gene: TRBV15
j_gene: TRBJ2-3

CDR3nt: TGTGCCAGCAGTCTGTCAGGGGGCGGGCCACCCCTCCACTTT
CDR3aa: CASSLSGGGPPLHF
abundance: once
d_gene: TRBD1
v_gene: TRBV2
j_gene: TRBJ1-6

CDR3nt: TGCGCCAGCAGCCCGCAGGGTAATCAGCCCCAGCATTTT
CDR3aa: CASSPQGNQPQHF
abundance: few
d_gene: NA
v_gene: TRBV5-1
j_gene: TRBJ1-5

CDR3nt: TGTGCCACCCTACCCATTGGGCTAGCGGGAGGGCCTGGCACAGATACGCAGTATTTT
CDR3aa: CATLPIGLAGGPGTDTQYF
abundance: many
d_gene: TRBD2
v_gene: TRBV2
j_gene: TRBJ2-3

CDR3nt: TGTGCCAGCAGTCCCCGACAGGCATTCACCCAGCCCCAGCATTTT
CDR3aa: CASSPRQAFTQPQHF
abundance: NA
d_gene: NA
v_gene: TRBV28
j_gene: TRBJ1-5

CDR3nt: TGTGCCAGTAGTATAGCCGGAGACAGGAGCAATCAGCCCCAGCATTTT
CDR3aa: CASSIAGDRSNQPQHF
abundance: NA
d_gene: NA
v_gene: TRBV19
j_gene: TRBJ1-5

CDR3nt: TGTGCCATAACAAATACTGGTATAGATACGCAGTATTTT
CDR3aa: CAITNTGIDTQYF
abundance: NA
d_gene: NA
v_gene: TRBV10-3
j_gene: TRBJ2-3